Shown below are 6 T cell receptor beta chains from a single sample sequenced in a study of CD4 T cells in relation to SARS-CoV-2 and coronaviruses. The table came from immunoSEQ multiplex PCR; TCRdb's copy has only in-frame clones and leaves some out. The table shows about 56,000 clones, with 92% occurring only once. Sequencing was done on a sample of naive CD4+ T cells from PBMCs. The subset was: naive CD4+ T cells isolated by negative enrichment. These receptors were taken from an adult with COVID-19.

In this sample, this clone turned up a few times. CDR3 DNA: TGTGCCAGCAGCTTGGAGGTGACAGTGAACTATGGCTACACCTTC. It translates to CASSLEVTVNYGYTF. This chain links TRBV5-4 with TRBJ1-2; D might be TRBD1 (5 bases). This CDR3 comprises 15 residues. V gave up 0 bases and J gave up 2 bases, with 11 bases separating them. The germline V gene has CDR1 SGHNT and CDR2 YYREEE (reference sequence).

The chain combines TRBV5-6 with TRBJ2-7; 12 nucleotides agree with TRBD2. Germline loops: CDR1 SGHDT, CDR2 YYEEEE. V shed 3 bases, J shed 3 bases, and the junction held 16 bases outside the gene matches. The CDR3 is made up of 19 amino acids. CDR3 DNA: TGTGCCAGCAGCTCCGGGACTAGCGGGCCCTACGCTCTGATCTACGAGCAGTACTTC. As protein: CASSSGTSGPYALIYEQYF.

The V and J genes are TRBV5-1 and TRBJ2-5; D could derive from TRBD1 or TRBD2 (5 bases each). From germline, CDR1 is SGHRS and CDR2 YFSETQ. V lost 0 bases and J 5 bases, leaving 11 bases between the germline ends. The CDR3 has 14 amino acids. In DNA, the CDR3 is TGCGCCAGCAGCTTGGATGGGGGTAGGGAGACCCAGTACTTC. Residues: CASSLDGGRETQYF.

The gene calls are TRBV2 and TRBJ2-1, with D maybe TRBD2 (6 bases). The CDR3 covers 12 residues. CDR1 is SNHLY, CDR2 FYNNEI, per germline. Trimming stripped 6 bases from V and 8 bases from J, with 11 bases between. The DNA for the CDR3 is TGTGCCAGCAGACTAGCATCGGATGAGCAGTTCTTC. Amino acids: CASRLASDEQFF.

This chain uses TRBV19 with TRBJ2-7, with D perhaps matching TRBD1 or TRBD2 (5 bases each). In germline, CDR1 is LNHDA, CDR2 SQIVND (reference sequence). The CDR3 has 14 amino acids. Between the trimmed V and J ends, which lost 6 bases and 2 bases, there was a span of 14 bases. The CDR3 reads CASRKGPWAYEQYF. The CDR3 region has the DNA TGTGCCAGTAGGAAGGGACCTTGGGCCTACGAGCAGTACTTC.

The chain has TRBV16 and TRBJ2-7; D might be TRBD2 (5 bases). The germline V gene has CDR1 KGHSY and CDR2 FQNENV. CDR3 size: 15 residues. Trimming cost V 3 bases and J 3 bases, with 15 bases left between them. CDR3 DNA sequence: TGTGCCAGCAGCCACCTAGCACCCGGAGGCTACGAGCAGTACTTC. Its protein is CASSHLAPGGYEQYF. Full variable domain (rest looked up from reference TRBV16 and TRBJ2-7): GEEVAQTPKHLVRGEGQKAKLYCAPIKGHSYVFWYQQVLKNEFKFLISFQNENVFDETGMPKERFSAKCLPNSPCSLEIQATKLEDSAVYFCASSHLAPGGYEQYFGPGTRLTVT.